The subject of this entry is one T cell receptor (beta chain). The clone's antigen remains unknown. The input lacks base qualities; no much larger clone sits a single base away. CDR1 MNHEY and CDR2 SVGAGI are derived from the germline V gene. The CDR3 has 14 amino acids, counting the end cysteine and phenylalanine. Only CDR3 DNA is held: 42 bases, read in frame from base 1. V has 6 bases trimmed and J has 4 bases trimmed; junction bases matching no gene number 7. The data derive from a study of CD8 T cells in Susac syndrome (dated by TCRdb to between 2018 and 2020). With respect to the entire study: Among the Susac syndrome patients who were sequenced, clinically active disease was present in about six and clinical remission was observed in about eight. Whether CD8+ T cell activation and differentiation in Susac syndrome was antigen driven was tested using repertoire sequencing. Clonality of the CD8+ T cell repertoire was compared between more than 9 healthy donors, about 14 Susac syndrome patients and roughly 15 multiple sclerosis patients. At blood withdrawal, Susac syndrome patients were therapy-naive, treated with corticosteroids (with IVIg additionally given to some), or treated with IVIg alone.

Peripheral blood CD8+ and CD4+ T cells from healthy donors, Susac syndrome patients and multiple sclerosis patients were profiled by high-throughput TCR beta sequencing. Susac syndrome patients met recently defined diagnostic criteria for definite or probable disease. Bulk CD8+ and CD4+ T cells were purified by magnetic negative isolation, whereas CD8+ TEMRA cells were enriched by FACS. Blood was drawn into EDTA tubes, processed within 24 hours, and PBMCs were isolated by density gradient centrifugation. PBMCs intended for TCR sequencing were cryopreserved in liquid nitrogen and thawed later in a water bath at 37 degrees C. Purity of sorted or isolated CD4+, CD8+ and CD8+ TEMRA cells was at least 90%. RNA was extracted using the RNeasy kit, and about 0.5 to 1 ug of the RNA was reverse transcribed with random hexamers. TCR beta CDR3 regions were amplified with the immunoSEQ multiplex PCR assay covering 54 Vbeta and 13 Jbeta segments. To correct PCR amplification bias, a synthetic template baseline was used for both primer optimization and computational correction. As for how the authors treated the data: Only productive sequences were kept, with reads annotated to V, D and J genes according to IMGT and analyzed in immunoSEQ Analyzer. To calculate clonality, Shannon entropy was normalized by log2 of the number of productive unique sequences and then subtracted from one. Public and private clones were assessed among the 100 most prevalent clones of each patient and control. Susac-specific clones were defined as absent from healthy and MS cohorts, over a thousand published viral clones and other ImmuneACCESS disease sequences. The public reads were reanalyzed by TCRdb: fastp trimming at Q25, MiXCR alignment, in-frame beta chains only. Rows are unified per CDR3 protein, each entry keeping the most common DNA and genes. The V and J calls were not made by the authors but by TCRdb's processing. The sample table shows around 170,000 distinct CDR3 sequences, and more than 85% are seen once. The ten largest make up 0.15% to 0.2% of the sample.

Overall results and qualifications from the work: Clonal expansion was observed in Susac syndrome CD8+ repertoires, with the highest expansion in CD8+ TEMRA cells and greater expansion in clinically active than in remitting patients. The study acknowledged that relatively few individuals were included in the TCR sequencing and HLA analysis. In the total CD8+ and CD8+ TEMRA repertoires, 15 to 20 and five Susac-specific public clones, respectively, were identified.

The chain couples TRBV6-5 to TRBJ1-2; TRBD1 lines up with 8 middle nucleotides. Material: CD8+ T cells from PBMCs. This TCR derives from a human donor with Susac syndrome. The nucleotide sequence reads TGTGCCAGCAGACCGGGACAGGAAACCTATGGCTACACCTTC. It translates as CASRPGQETYGYTF.